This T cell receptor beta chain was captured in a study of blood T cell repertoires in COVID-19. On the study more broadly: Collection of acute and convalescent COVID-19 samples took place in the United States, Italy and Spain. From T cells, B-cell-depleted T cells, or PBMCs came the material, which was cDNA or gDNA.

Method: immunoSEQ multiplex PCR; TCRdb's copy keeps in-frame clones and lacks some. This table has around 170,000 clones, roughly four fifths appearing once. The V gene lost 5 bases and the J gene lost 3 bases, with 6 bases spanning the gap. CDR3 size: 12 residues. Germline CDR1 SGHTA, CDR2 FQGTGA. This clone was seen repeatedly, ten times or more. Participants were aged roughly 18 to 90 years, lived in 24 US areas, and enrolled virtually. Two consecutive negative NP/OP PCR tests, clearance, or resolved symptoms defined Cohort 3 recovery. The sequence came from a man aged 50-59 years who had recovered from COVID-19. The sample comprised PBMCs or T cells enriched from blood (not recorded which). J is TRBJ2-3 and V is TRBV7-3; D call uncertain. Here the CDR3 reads CASSPGTDTQYF. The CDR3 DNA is TGTGCCAGCAGCCCCGGTACAGATACGCAGTATTTT. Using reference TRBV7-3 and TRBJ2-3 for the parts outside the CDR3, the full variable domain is GAGVSQTPSNKVTEKGKYVELRCDPISGHTALYWYRQSLGQGPEFLIYFQGTGAADDSGLPNDRFFAVRPEGSVSTLKIQRTERGDSAVYLCASSPGTDTQYFGPGTRLTVL.